This entry lists 27 T cell receptor beta chains sequenced from one sample in a study of Graves' ophthalmopathy and Graves' hyperthyroidism. RNA transcripts were the template, and TCR beta CDR3 regions were amplified from them. A first-round RT-PCR used HTBI primers, followed by a second-round multiplex PCR. One entry per CDR3 protein results from TCRdb running MiXCR on the multiplex PCR reads. The table has fewer than 600,000 distinct CDR3 sequences, under 15% seen once. Material for sequencing was blood. All receptors derive from a woman aged 25 to 39 with Graves' ophthalmopathy.

This clonotype was observed a few times. The V call is TRBV6-1, the J call TRBJ1-6; TRBD1 might be the D (5 bases). This CDR3 has 12 amino acids. Trimming pared 5 bases from V and 10 bases from J, leaving 9 bases between. Looked up from germline, CDR1 is MNHNS and CDR2 is SASEGT. The CDR3, as DNA: TGTGCCAGCAGTCGGCAGGGATCACCCCTCCACTTT. Protein product: CASSRQGSPLHF.

This clonotype occurred many times. The CDR3 coding sequence is TGTGCCAGCAGTTACTCGGCGGAGAGCGTGTGGTCACCCCTCCACTTT. It is translated as CASSYSAESVWSPLHF. The chain couples TRBV6-5 to TRBJ1-6; D is undetermined. This CDR3 is built from 16 residues. Germline values: CDR1 MNHEY, CDR2 SVGAGI. V lost 0 bases and J 10 bases, leaving 16 bases between the germline ends.

This clonotype was recorded many times. Here the CDR3 DNA reads TGTGCCAGCAGACCCACAGATTGGGACACCGGGGAGCTGTTTTTT. As protein: CASRPTDWDTGELFF. The chain employs TRBV6-5 and TRBJ2-2; no firm D call. The CDR3 loop spans 15 amino acids. CDR1 and CDR2 (germline): MNHEY, SVGAGI. Deletions cut 6 bases from V and 3 bases from J, with 14 bases between.

V is TRBV30 and J is TRBJ1-5, with a weak D call TRBD1 (5 bases). Per the germline V gene, CDR1 is GTSNPN and CDR2 is SVGIG (reference sequence). V was cut by 0 bases and J by 10 bases, with 19 bases left in between. CDR3 length equals 15 residues. The CDR3 loop is CAWSVAGRGIHPQHF. CDR3 bases: TGTGCCTGGAGTGTCGCCGGAAGGGGTATTCATCCCCAGCATTTT.

This clonotype appeared many times. The genes are TRBV28 and TRBJ2-5; D is perhaps TRBD1 (7 bases). V was trimmed by 3 bases and J by 4 bases, leaving 15 bases between them. CDR1 MDHEN and CDR2 SYDVKM come from the germline V gene. The CDR3 extends over 15 amino acids. The CDR3 coding sequence is TGTGCCAGCAGTTTCTCCCAGGGGGGACTAGAGACCCAGTACTTC. As protein: CASSFSQGGLETQYF.

This clonotype was detected ten times or more. The rearrangement links TRBV5-1 to TRBJ1-2; D uncertain. The CDR3 is 14 amino acids. Between the trimmed V and J ends, which lost 1 base and 2 bases, there was a span of 9 bases. Germline-derived CDR1 and CDR2 are SGHRS and YFSETQ. CDR3 region: CASSLTTGNYGYTF. CDR3 nucleotides: TGCGCCAGCAGCTTGACTACGGGGAACTATGGCTACACCTTC.

This clonotype appeared many times. V usage is TRBV28 and J usage is TRBJ2-4; D remains ambiguous. Trimming removed 6 bases from V and 6 bases from J, with 12 bases in between. Germline assignment: CDR1 MDHEN and CDR2 SYDVKM. The CDR3 contains 13 residues. The CDR3: CASRTPGPNIQYF. CDR3 DNA: TGTGCCAGCAGGACCCCGGGCCCAAACATTCAGTACTTC.

In its sample, this clonotype was seen many times. Compared with germline, one end of the junction differs, possibly owing to a read error. The chain joins TRBV28 to TRBJ2-4, with TRBD1 matching 7 bases. The CDR3 covers 16 residues. Germline loops: CDR1 MDHEN, CDR2 SYDVKM. The chain's CDR3 is CASSLGQVRAKNIKYF. CDR3 sequence (DNA): TGTGCCAGCAGTTTAGGACAGGTTCGGGCCAAAAACATTAAGTACTTC. Together with reference TRBV28 and TRBJ2-4, the CDR3 gives the full variable domain: DVKVTQSSRYLVKRTGEKVFLECVQDMDHENMFWYRQDPGLGLRLIYFSYDVKMKEKGDIPEGYSVSREKKERFSLILESASTNQTSMYLCASSLGQVRAKNIKYFGAGTRLSVL.

This clonotype was detected only a few times. This chain uses TRBV19 with TRBJ1-5; D possibly corresponds to TRBD1 (5 bases). Germline V gives CDR1 LNHDA, CDR2 SQIVND (reference sequence). The CDR3 runs 14 residues. Trimming took 6 bases from V and 6 from J, leaving 15 bases between them. The CDR3 DNA follows: TGTGCCAGTAGCGTGACGGGGGGTAGTCAGCCCCAGCATTTT. The encoded protein is CASSVTGGSQPQHF.

This clonotype came up a few times. This chain connects TRBV24-1 to TRBJ1-1, with D perhaps matching TRBD1 (5 bases). The germline gives CDR1 KGHDR, CDR2 SFDVKD. The V end lost 9 bases, the J end lost 10 bases, and 14 bases lay between the germline ends. The CDR3 runs to 11 residues. The CDR3 spells CATGDGVGAFF. Written as DNA, the CDR3 is TGTGCCACCGGGGACGGGGTCGGAGCTTTCTTT.

In this sample, this clonotype turned up many times. The chain combines TRBV7-6 with TRBJ2-5; no clear D. This CDR3 has 14 amino acids. Germline V lookup: CDR1 SGHVS, CDR2 FNYEAQ. V lost 2 bases and J lost 4, with 11 bases in between. Written as DNA, the CDR3 is TGTGCCAGCAGCTTAAATGACTTGCGAGAGACCCAGTACTTC. This gives the protein CASSLNDLRETQYF.

This clonotype occurred many times. The rearrangement links TRBV29-1 to TRBJ2-7; perhaps D is TRBD1 or TRBD2 (5 bases each). The ends were cut back, 6 bases at V and 3 bases at J, with 12 bases in the middle. This CDR3 is built from 12 residues. CDR1 and CDR2 from the germline V gene are SQVTM and ANQGSEA. The CDR3 region is CSVLGPHYEQYF. DNA of the CDR3: TGCAGCGTCCTGGGACCGCACTACGAGCAGTACTTC.

This clonotype was found a few times. The genes are TRBV12-3 or TRBV12-4 and TRBJ2-7, with a tentative D call TRBD1 (5 bases). The CDR3 has 14 amino acids. Trimming pared 7 bases from V and 6 bases from J, leaving 19 bases between. In DNA, the CDR3 is TGTGCCAGCACCCTTTCACTACCCACAGGCGAGCAGTACTTC. Protein: CASTLSLPTGEQYF.

As for this clonotype: One end of the junction fails to match germline, which may point to a read error. The gene calls are TRBV12-3 or TRBV12-4 and TRBJ1-2; D is possibly TRBD1 (6 bases). The CDR3 spans 13 residues. CDR3 sequence reads: CASSLATGYVYTF. The CDR3 coding sequence is TGTGCCAGCAGTTTAGCGACAGGATATGTCTACACCTTC.

This clonotype was counted at least ten times. The chain links TRBV29-1 to TRBJ1-2, with D uncertain. The CDR3 has 12 amino acids. Germline CDR1 and CDR2: SQVTM and ANQGSEA. The V end lost 3 bases, the J end lost 4 bases, and 9 bases lay between the germline ends. DNA for the CDR3: TGCAGCGTTGACAGCCGGGTCTATGGCTACACCTTC. Its translation is CSVDSRVYGYTF.

This clonotype appeared a single time. The chain uses TRBV6-5 and TRBJ2-7, with 8 positions matching TRBD2. This CDR3 contains 15 residues. With V trimmed by 2 bases and J by 4 bases, 7 bases remained unmatched. CDR1 and CDR2 from the germline V gene are MNHEY and SVGAGI. CDR3 loop: CASSYGLAGTYEQYF. The CDR3 DNA reads TGTGCCAGCAGTTACGGGCTAGCGGGCACGTACGAGCAGTACTTC.

This clonotype was seen repeatedly, ten times or more. The chain links TRBV6-1 to TRBJ2-6; D perhaps matches TRBD1 (6 bases). Germline V gene sequence: CDR1 MNHNS, CDR2 SASEGT. Between the trimmed V and J ends, which lost 9 bases and 10 bases, there was a span of 16 bases. This CDR3 spans 13 amino acids. In DNA form, the CDR3 reads TGTGCCAGTACTACGGGACACTGGAACGTCCTGACTTTC. This translates into CASTTGHWNVLTF.

The CDR3 here is CASSEEGTGGEQYF. CDR3 nucleotides: TGTGCCAGCAGTGAAGAGGGGACAGGGGGCGAGCAGTACTTC. The chain employs TRBV6-1 and TRBJ2-7, with 11 bases aligning to TRBD1. The germline CDR1 and CDR2 sequences are MNHNS and SASEGT. The CDR3 extends over 14 amino acids. The V gene end was trimmed by 1 base and the J gene end by 6 bases; junction bases not matched to a gene: 2.

This clonotype has a count of ten or more. The V and J genes are TRBV11-1 and TRBJ1-2; 7 bases are a match to TRBD1. The V gene end was trimmed by 5 bases and the J gene end by 5 bases; junction bases not matched to a gene: 14. Germline V gives CDR1 SGHAT, CDR2 FQDESV (reference sequence). This CDR3 comprises 16 residues. The CDR3 loop is CASSPAQGGIMYGYTF. For the CDR3, the DNA is TGTGCCAGCAGCCCCGCCCAGGGGGGCATTATGTATGGCTACACCTTC.

This clonotype was observed a handful of times. The V call is TRBV11-2, the J call TRBJ1-5; 8 bases match TRBD1. V was pared by 5 bases and J by 4 bases, with 10 bases of the junction left unmatched. CDR1 and CDR2 (germline): SGHAT, FQNNGV. The CDR3 loop spans 16 amino acids. The CDR3 reads CASSQFRGLGNQPQHF. The CDR3 nucleotides read TGTGCCAGCAGCCAATTCAGGGGGCTAGGGAATCAGCCCCAGCATTTT.

The chain links TRBV19 to TRBJ1-1, with D hard to call. The CDR3 runs 13 residues. CDR1 LNHDA and CDR2 SQIVND come from the germline V gene (reference sequence). Trimming cost V 5 bases and J 4 bases, with 11 bases left between them. The CDR3 loop reads CASSPRVSTEAFF. The CDR3 nucleotides are TGTGCCAGTAGTCCGCGGGTTAGCACTGAAGCTTTCTTT.

Turning to this clonotype: With a much larger clone just one base away, this may be a read error. This chain links TRBV27 with TRBJ2-7, with D tentatively TRBD1 (5 bases). Germline V gives CDR1 MNHEY, CDR2 SMNVEV (reference sequence). There are 15 residues in the CDR3. Here the CDR3 reads CAISFPQVSSYEQYF. In nucleotides, the CDR3 is TGTGCCATCAGTTTTCCACAGGTCAGCTCCTACGAGCAGTACTTC.

As for this clonotype: This may stem from a read error, because a much larger clone lies one nucleotide away. The CDR3 does not close with the conserved phenylalanine or tryptophan, likely indicating a read error. This chain links TRBV11-2 with TRBJ2-7; TRBD1 aligns across 7 bases. The V and J ends lost 1 base and 2 bases, in that order; junction bases with no gene match: 8. The CDR3 loop spans 16 amino acids. Germline V CDR1 and CDR2: SGHAT, FQNNGV. The CDR3, as DNA: TGTGCCAGCAGCTTAGCTCTCAGACAGGGAACCTACGAGCAGTACTAC. It specifies CASSLALRQGTYEQYY.

This clonotype was detected many times. The V gene is TRBV20-1, the J gene TRBJ2-5; 10 nucleotides line up with TRBD2. The V gene's germline CDR1 is DFQATT and CDR2 SNEGSKA (reference sequence). Trimming at V came to 3 bases and at J to 1 base, leaving 2 bases not matched to a gene. The CDR3 has 14 amino acids. The DNA for the CDR3 is TGCAGTGCTAGGCTAGCGGGAGCCCAAGAGACCCAGTACTTC. Translated, it gives CSARLAGAQETQYF.

This clonotype was seen repeatedly, ten times or more. The chain is built from TRBV20-1 and TRBJ1-2; 12 nucleotides agree with TRBD1. The CDR3 covers 16 residues. Germline lookup yields CDR1 DFQATT and CDR2 SNEGSKA (reference sequence). V was pared by 5 bases and J by 7 bases, with 14 bases of the junction left unmatched. The chain's CDR3 is CSARTPGQGATGGYTF. CDR3 DNA: TGCAGTGCTCGGACTCCGGGACAGGGGGCTACCGGTGGCTACACCTTC.

This clonotype has a count of ten or more. J is TRBJ1-1 and V is TRBV27; 7 nucleotides line up with TRBD1. V lost 3 bases and J lost 2; bases outside the gene matches: 6. CDR3 size: 15 residues. Germline CDR1 and CDR2: MNHEY and SMNVEV (reference sequence). The CDR3, as DNA: TGTGCCAGCAGTTTGAGGGGGCACGGCAACACTGAAGCTTTCTTT. It translates to CASSLRGHGNTEAFF.

This clonotype was seen only a few times. V is TRBV7-2 and J is TRBJ2-7; 10 nucleotides agree with TRBD2. CDR3 length: 15 amino acids. With 3 bases clipped from V and 5 bases from J, the junction kept 7 bases outside the gene matches. Germline assignment: CDR1 SGHTA and CDR2 FQGNSA. The CDR3 spells CASSFAGTSDHEQYF. For the CDR3, the DNA is TGTGCCAGCAGCTTCGCCGGGACTAGCGATCACGAGCAGTACTTC.